What follows are 24 T cell receptor beta chains derived from one specimen sequenced in a study of T-cell reconstitution after alpha-beta-depleted transplantation in children. The TCRbeta library incorporated unique molecular identifiers. TCRdb redid the calling of the PCR reads with MiXCR, one entry per CDR3 protein. The data show about 580,000 distinct CDR3 sequences, with 27% seen just once and just over 35% held by the top ten. The source material was PBMCs, sampled before TCRalphabeta/CD19-depleted stem cell transplant. The receptor set was obtained from a boy under three years old with Wiskott-Aldrich syndrome, due to receive a stem cell transplant.

The gene calls are TRBV15 and TRBJ2-1, with D perhaps TRBD2 (7 bases). The CDR3 length is 14 residues. Between the trimmed V and J ends, which lost 4 bases and 5 bases, there was a span of 12 bases. The germline V gene has CDR1 LNHNV and CDR2 YYDKDF (reference sequence). The CDR3: CATSKGGWDNEQFF. In nucleotides, the CDR3 is TGTGCCACCAGCAAGGGGGGGTGGGACAATGAGCAGTTCTTC.

V gene TRBV14 combines with J gene TRBJ1-2, with TRBD1 as a possible D gene (5 bases). The CDR3 totals 15 residues. Germline CDR1 and CDR2: SGHDN and FVKESK. The V end lost 1 base, the J end lost 2 bases, and 11 bases lay between the germline ends. CDR3 sequence (DNA): TGTGCCAGCAGCCAAGGGTCGGGACGGAACTATGGCTACACCTTC. This translates into CASSQGSGRNYGYTF.

The rearrangement joins TRBV11-2 to TRBJ2-1; D is perhaps TRBD1 (5 bases). CDR3 length equals 16 residues. Germline values: CDR1 SGHAT, CDR2 FQNNGV. The germline V and J ends were trimmed by 0 bases and 13 bases, with 22 bases remaining between them. The CDR3 DNA sequence: TGTGCCAGCAGCTTAGATTTAGTGGCATCGTCCAGGGTCCAGTTCTTC. Amino acids: CASSLDLVASSRVQFF.

In its sample, this clonotype was seen a few times. The V call is TRBV29-1, the J call TRBJ2-1; no firm D call. The CDR3 is 14 residues long. The V end lost 1 base, the J end lost 7 bases, and 14 bases lay between the germline ends. Germline CDR1 is SQVTM and CDR2 is ANQGSEA. The CDR3 DNA follows: TGCAGCGTTGAAGCCCCTAGATGGGGAAATGAGCAGTTCTTC. This codes for CSVEAPRWGNEQFF.

The chain uses TRBV27 and TRBJ2-5, with 9 bases identical to TRBD1. Germline values: CDR1 MNHEY, CDR2 SMNVEV (reference sequence). The CDR3 consists of 16 residues. V gave up 4 bases and J gave up 4 bases; unmatched junction bases: 10. The CDR3 nucleotides read TGTGCCAGCAGTTCAAGGGGGCCGACAGGGGGAGAGACCCAGTACTTC. It translates to CASSSRGPTGGETQYF.

The J gene is TRBJ2-7, the V gene TRBV5-1, with 11 bases aligning to TRBD2. CDR1 and CDR2 from the germline V gene are SGHRS and YFSETQ. CDR3 length: 15 amino acids. With 4 bases clipped from V and 5 bases from J, the junction kept 8 bases outside the gene matches. CDR3 loop: CASSVAPGLADEQYF. In nucleotides, the CDR3 is TGCGCCAGCAGCGTGGCCCCGGGACTAGCGGACGAGCAGTACTTC.

The sample holds a few counts of this clonotype. The J gene is TRBJ2-7, the V gene TRBV5-1; the match to TRBD2 covers 11 bases. V trimming: 3 bases; J trimming: 0 bases; junction bases outside the gene matches: 2. Germline lookup yields CDR1 SGHRS and CDR2 YFSETQ. The CDR3 spans 15 residues. The CDR3 here is CASSYLAGGSYEQYF. In nucleotides, the CDR3 is TGCGCCAGCAGCTACCTAGCGGGAGGCTCCTACGAGCAGTACTTC.

A few counts support this clonotype. Here the CDR3 reads CASSLGAGQGYEQYF. Here the CDR3 DNA reads TGTGCCAGCAGCTTAGGAGCGGGACAGGGCTACGAGCAGTACTTC. The rearrangement links TRBV7-8 to TRBJ2-7; TRBD1 matches 9 bases. V shed 1 base and J 3 bases; nucleotides not matched to a gene: 4. Germline V gene data show CDR1 as SGHVS and CDR2 as FQNEAQ. The CDR3 runs 15 residues.

This clonotype has only a few counts. J is TRBJ2-1 and V is TRBV24-1; 10 bases align to TRBD2. V trimming: 2 bases; J trimming: 3 bases; junction bases outside the gene matches: 3. CDR1 and CDR2 (germline): KGHDR, SFDVKD. The CDR3 is 16 amino acids. CDR3 sequence (DNA): TGTGCCACCAGTGATTCCCTAGCGGGAGTCTACAATGAGCAGTTCTTC. Translating it yields CATSDSLAGVYNEQFF.

DNA for the CDR3: TGTGCCAGCAGTCCGATCCTAGCGGGACCCTCCTACAATGAGCAGTTCTTC. It is translated as CASSPILAGPSYNEQFF. V is TRBV12-3 or TRBV12-4 and J is TRBJ2-1; 9 bases fit TRBD2. The V and J ends lost 5 bases and 0 bases, in that order; junction bases with no gene match: 8. CDR3 length: 17 residues.

This clonotype has just a few counts. V is TRBV27 and J is TRBJ2-1; 11 bases are shared with TRBD2. CDR3 size: 15 residues. Germline V lookup: CDR1 MNHEY, CDR2 SMNVEV (reference sequence). With 5 bases clipped from V and 8 bases from J, the junction kept 8 bases outside the gene matches. In nucleotides, the CDR3 is TGTGCCAGCAGTGTTATAGCGGGAGGGTTTGATGAGCAGTTCTTC. Protein sequence: CASSVIAGGFDEQFF.

This clonotype was detected a few times. V gene TRBV20-1 combines with J gene TRBJ1-6, with 8 bases lining up with TRBD1. Germline assignment: CDR1 DFQATT and CDR2 SNEGSKA (reference sequence). The CDR3 extends over 15 amino acids. V was pared by 1 base and J by 6 bases, with 5 bases of the junction left unmatched. CDR3 region: CSARAGGALNSPLHF. The CDR3 DNA follows: TGCAGTGCTAGAGCAGGGGGCGCCCTTAATTCACCCCTCCACTTT.

This clonotype was seen more than once but under ten times. The V call is TRBV20-1, the J call TRBJ1-5; TRBD1 matches at 10 bases. This CDR3 is 14 amino acids long. Germline V lookup: CDR1 DFQATT, CDR2 SNEGSKA (reference sequence). V shed 4 bases, J shed 5 bases, and the junction held 5 bases outside the gene matches. CDR3 region: CSATPGQGHQPQHF. CDR3 coding DNA: TGCAGTGCTACCCCGGGACAGGGGCATCAGCCCCAGCATTTT.

This clonotype has a single count. The V gene is TRBV5-1, the J gene TRBJ2-6; 7 bases align to TRBD1. The CDR3 contains 16 residues. CDR1 is SGHRS and CDR2 is YFSETQ in the germline V gene. The V and J ends lost 0 bases and 3 bases, in that order; junction bases with no gene match: 3. CDR3 in DNA: TGCGCCAGCAGCTTGGAAGGGGGCGGTGGGGCCAACGTCCTGACTTTC. It yields the protein CASSLEGGGGANVLTF.

This clonotype was recorded a few times. The V call is TRBV5-8, the J call TRBJ2-5; D is unresolved. Trimming shortened V by 0 bases and J by 2 bases, and 8 bases separated the two germline ends. This CDR3 is built from 14 residues. The V gene's germline CDR1 is SGHTS and CDR2 YDEGEE. The CDR3 bases are TGTGCCAGCAGCTTGGACTCCGGTCAAGAGACCCAGTACTTC. Amino acid sequence: CASSLDSGQETQYF.

The genes are TRBV5-1 and TRBJ2-5; 10 bases fit TRBD2. Trimming took 0 bases from V and 1 from J; bases not matched to a gene: 15. Per germline, CDR1 SGHRS and CDR2 YFSETQ. This CDR3 is built from 20 residues. CDR3 sequence: CASSLATLLAGWMGQETQYF. CDR3 bases: TGCGCCAGCAGCTTGGCTACTTTACTAGCGGGATGGATGGGCCAAGAGACCCAGTACTTC.

This clonotype was counted between two and nine times. This chain joins TRBV7-2 and TRBJ1-2; D may be TRBD1 (5 bases). This CDR3 region has 13 residues. The V end lost 3 bases, the J end lost 5 bases, and 10 bases lay between the germline ends. Germline V gene lookup returns CDR1 SGHTA and CDR2 FQGNSA. CDR3 in amino acids: CASSFQGTYGYTF. The CDR3 coding sequence is TGTGCCAGCAGCTTTCAGGGAACGTATGGCTACACCTTC. The full variable domain, with the rest looked up from reference TRBV7-2 and TRBJ1-2, is GAGVSQSPSNKVTEKGKDVELRCDPISGHTALYWYRQSLGQGLEFLIYFQGNSAPDKSGLPSDRFSAERTGGSVSTLTIQRTQQEDSAVYLCASSFQGTYGYTFGSGTRLTVV.

This chain links TRBV6-1 with TRBJ2-1, with D hard to call. The V end lost 3 bases, the J end lost 8 bases, and 14 bases lay between the germline ends. The germline CDR1 and CDR2 sequences are MNHNS and SASEGT. The CDR3 contains 14 residues. The CDR3 sequence is CASSDRAIWDEQFF. CDR3 DNA: TGTGCCAGCAGTGATCGCGCCATCTGGGATGAGCAGTTCTTC.

This clonotype was counted between two and nine times. The chain has TRBV5-4 and TRBJ2-3; the match to TRBD1 covers 8 bases. Trimming removed 7 bases from V and 3 bases from J; junction bases left unmatched: 10. CDR1 SGHNT and CDR2 YYREEE come from the germline V gene (reference sequence). The CDR3 length is 15 residues. The CDR3 loop is CASGMDRALTDTQYF. Written as DNA, the CDR3 is TGTGCCAGCGGCATGGACAGGGCCCTAACAGATACGCAGTATTTT.

This clonotype was seen more than once but under ten times. The CDR3 bases are TGTGCCAGCAGTGAAAACAGGGCAACCGGGGAGCTGTTTTTT. This gives the protein CASSENRATGELFF. The chain couples TRBV6-1 to TRBJ2-2; a weak D match, TRBD1 (6 bases). Germline values: CDR1 MNHNS, CDR2 SASEGT. This CDR3 is 14 amino acids long. V was clipped by 2 bases and J by 5 bases, with 9 bases between them.

This clonotype was recorded a few times. This sequence joins TRBV5-1 and TRBJ1-2, with 8 bases fitting TRBD1. Germline CDR1 and CDR2: SGHRS and YFSETQ. V was clipped by 4 bases and J by 2 bases; unmatched bases: 10. The CDR3 has 16 amino acids. This chain's CDR3 is CASSTDRVWGNYGYTF. In DNA form, the CDR3 reads TGCGCCAGCAGCACGGACAGGGTTTGGGGGAACTATGGCTACACCTTC.

This clonotype has only a few counts. The V and J genes are TRBV5-1 and TRBJ2-1; 7 nucleotides align to TRBD1. The CDR3 totals 13 residues. The J segment lost 10 bases and the V segment lost 2 bases, leaving 6 bases of the junction unmatched. Germline V gives CDR1 SGHRS, CDR2 YFSETQ. CDR3 nucleotide sequence: TGCGCCAGCAGCTTACTACCGGGACAGGAGCAGTTCTTC. Its translation: CASSLLPGQEQFF. Filled out from reference TRBV5-1 and TRBJ2-1, the complete variable domain reads KAGVTQTPRYLIKTRGQQVTLSCSPISGHRSVSWYQQTPGQGLQFLFEYFSETQRNKGNFPGRFSGRQFSNSRSEMNVSTLELGDSALYLCASSLLPGQEQFFGPGTRLTVL.

The rearrangement uses TRBV12-3 or TRBV12-4 and TRBJ2-2; a possible D gene is TRBD2 (5 bases). The ends were cut back, 6 bases at V and 7 bases at J, with 9 bases in the middle. This CDR3 has 12 residues. The CDR3 sequence: CASSQLVGELFF. In nucleotides, the CDR3 is TGTGCCAGCAGCCAACTAGTCGGGGAGCTGTTTTTT.

This rearrangement joins TRBV14 to TRBJ2-7, with 8 bases that match TRBD2. V shed 0 bases, J shed 6 bases, and the junction held 13 bases outside the gene matches. In germline, CDR1 is SGHDN, CDR2 FVKESK. The CDR3 has 17 residues. The CDR3 region has the DNA TGTGCCAGCAGCCAAGATCGAGCCCGAGCGGGAGTGGGCGAGCAGTACTTC. This translates into CASSQDRARAGVGEQYF.